This T cell receptor (beta chain) came from a study of T cells after yellow fever vaccination. General study points: A limited proportion of clonotypes was detected within both the CD4 and CD8 compartments. Weaker, the secondary response peaked sooner, at day 5 versus 15. Post-booster repertoires contained most primary-vaccination clones again (roughly 96% CD4, about 88% CD8).

TCR cDNA, made by 5'RACE template switching, carried an added universal primer site and UMIs. MiXCR, run by TCRdb on the 5' RACE reads, gives a single entry per CDR3 protein. Here the sample spans 200,000 to 300,000 distinct CDR3 sequences, over 10% being singletons. The CDR3 is made up of 15 amino acids. V was pared by 4 bases and J by 11 bases, with 14 bases of the junction left unmatched. Germline-derived CDR1 and CDR2 are SGHTA and FQGTGA. Worth noting for this clonotype: Its matching antigen is unknown.

The TCR was taken from a man aged 25 to 45 who received the YFV17D yellow fever vaccine. The chain recombines TRBV7-3 with TRBJ2-3; TRBD1 matches 8 bases. The source was CD4+ T cells sorted from PBMCs, collected 45 days after the yellow fever booster vaccination. CDR3: CASSSRPGTGPRQYF. Here the CDR3 DNA reads TGTGCCAGCAGCTCGAGGCCGGGGACAGGACCTAGGCAGTATTTT.